The 20 T cell receptor beta chains below were found in one sample sequenced in a study of monozygotic twins with inflammatory bowel disease. For each CDR3 protein, TCRdb gives one entry from its re-call of the 5' RACE reads, without DNA. This sample carries 150,000 to 200,000 distinct CDR3 sequences, with 2.4% going to the ten biggest clones. The specimen was blood. These receptors all come from a human donor with ulcerative colitis or Crohn's disease, or a healthy co-twin of an affected twin (not recorded which).

V usage is TRBV5-6 and J usage is TRBJ2-7; TCRdb selects TRBD2, and the lack of DNA leaves this call unchecked. CDR3 length equals 15 residues. The germline CDR1 and CDR2 sequences are SGHDT and YYEEEE. CDR3 protein: CASNSFSGASYEQYF.

The chain carries TRBV28 and TRBJ2-7; TCRdb outputs TRBD1, but without DNA this stays unchecked. The CDR3 has 15 amino acids. Germline CDR1 reads MDHEN; CDR2 reads SYDVKM. CDR3 residues: CASSRGTTKVYEQYF.

This chain connects TRBV4-2 to TRBJ2-7; with no DNA, the TCRdb D assignment of TRBD2 cannot be verified. Germline V gene sequence: CDR1 LGHNA, CDR2 YNFKEQ. The CDR3 is 15 residues long. The CDR3 spells CASSQEEGSAYEQYF.

The chain couples TRBV5-1 to TRBJ2-3; checking the TCRdb D call of TRBD1 is not possible without DNA. The CDR3 runs to 17 residues. Germline CDR1 is SGHRS and CDR2 is YFSETQ. The CDR3 sequence: CASSFSAGQGIPDTQYF.

V and J are TRBV11-2 and TRBJ2-3; the TCRdb D gene call, TRBD1, has no DNA to confirm it. CDR1 SGHAT and CDR2 FQNNGV come from the germline V gene. The CDR3 covers 14 residues. This CDR3 reads CASSSGPGSDTQYF.

The rearrangement links TRBV18 to TRBJ1-1. The CDR3 is 11 residues long. From germline, CDR1 is KGHSH and CDR2 LQKENI. This chain's CDR3 is CASTELTEAFF.

This sequence joins TRBV25-1 and TRBJ1-6. The germline gives CDR1 MGHDK, CDR2 SYGVNS. The CDR3 sequence is 13 residues long. CDR3: CASSESGNSPLHF.

The rearrangement uses TRBV11-2 and TRBJ2-1. This CDR3 spans 13 amino acids. Germline loops: CDR1 SGHAT, CDR2 FQNNGV. The CDR3 loop is CASSLGLRDEQFF.

The V and J genes are TRBV7-9 and TRBJ1-1. CDR1 and CDR2 (germline): SEHNR, FQNEAQ (reference sequence). The CDR3 is made up of 14 amino acids. The CDR3 protein is CASSARGTLAEAFF.

V is TRBV27 and J is TRBJ2-7; TCRdb's assignment of TRBD1 cannot be checked, as there is no DNA. The CDR3 is made up of 14 amino acids. Germline CDR1 is MNHEY and CDR2 is SMNVEV (reference sequence). The CDR3 reads CASSDRDRVGEQYF.

The rearrangement joins TRBV7-8 to TRBJ1-2; the TCRdb D gene call, TRBD1, has no DNA to confirm it. Germline assignment: CDR1 SGHVS and CDR2 FQNEAQ. The CDR3 sequence is 12 residues long. CDR3 region: CASSSGGGGYTF.

The V call is TRBV5-1, the J call TRBJ1-4; TCRdb's D call, TRBD1, is unchecked because there is no DNA. Germline V gene data show CDR1 as SGHRS and CDR2 as YFSETQ. The CDR3 spans 13 residues. CDR3 sequence reads: CASSLEGTEKLFF.

The chain's CDR3 is CSARPGQGDEKLFF. This chain links TRBV20-1 with TRBJ1-4; TCRdb indicates TRBD1, and absent DNA this call remains unverified. There are 14 residues in the CDR3. Germline V gives CDR1 DFQATT, CDR2 SNEGSKA (reference sequence).

The V and J genes are TRBV19 and TRBJ1-6; TCRdb names TRBD1, which stays unverified in the absence of DNA. The CDR3 length is 15 residues. Germline CDR1 is LNHDA and CDR2 is SQIVND (reference sequence). The CDR3 reads CASSRTSSYNSPLHF.

The chain couples TRBV18 to TRBJ2-1; TCRdb lists TRBD2, though no DNA is available to test this call. The CDR3 runs to 18 residues. From germline, CDR1 is KGHSH and CDR2 LQKENI. The CDR3: CASSPQRGANVRYNEQFF. Drawing the rest from reference TRBV18 and TRBJ2-1, the complete variable domain is NAGVMQNPRHLVRRRGQEARLRCSPMKGHSHVYWYRQLPEEGLKFMVYLQKENIIDESGMPKERFSAEFPKEGPSILRIQQVVRGDSAAYFCASSPQRGANVRYNEQFFGPGTRLTVL.

This chain joins TRBV15 and TRBJ1-6. This CDR3 comprises 19 residues. CDR1 LNHNV and CDR2 YYDKDF come from the germline V gene (reference sequence). CDR3 in amino acids: CATSRNHPFYSSYNSPLHF. The full variable domain, completed using reference TRBV15 and TRBJ1-6, is DAMVIQNPRYQVTQFGKPVTLSCSQTLNHNVMYWYQQKSSQAPKLLFHYYDKDFNNEADTPDNFQSRRPNTSFCFLDIRSPGLGDTAMYLCATSRNHPFYSSYNSPLHFGNGTRLTVT.

CDR3 sequence: CASSSSSSYNEQFF. The chain joins TRBV27 to TRBJ2-1. This CDR3 spans 14 amino acids. CDR1 and CDR2 (germline): MNHEY, SMNVEV (reference sequence).

This chain joins TRBV29-1 and TRBJ2-1; there is no DNA to check the TCRdb D call of TRBD1. CDR3 length equals 14 residues. Germline CDR1 and CDR2: SQVTM and ANQGSEA. This chain's CDR3 is CSAVRDRDYNEQFF.

The rearrangement uses TRBV2 and TRBJ2-1; TCRdb selects TRBD2, and the lack of DNA leaves this call unchecked. CDR1 and CDR2 (germline): SNHLY, FYNNEI. This CDR3 contains 14 residues. The CDR3 reads CASKTGTSGKEQFF.

This rearrangement joins TRBV5-1 to TRBJ1-1. The CDR3 has 16 amino acids. Germline V CDR1 and CDR2: SGHRS, YFSETQ. CDR3: CASSLVVGPKNTEAFF.